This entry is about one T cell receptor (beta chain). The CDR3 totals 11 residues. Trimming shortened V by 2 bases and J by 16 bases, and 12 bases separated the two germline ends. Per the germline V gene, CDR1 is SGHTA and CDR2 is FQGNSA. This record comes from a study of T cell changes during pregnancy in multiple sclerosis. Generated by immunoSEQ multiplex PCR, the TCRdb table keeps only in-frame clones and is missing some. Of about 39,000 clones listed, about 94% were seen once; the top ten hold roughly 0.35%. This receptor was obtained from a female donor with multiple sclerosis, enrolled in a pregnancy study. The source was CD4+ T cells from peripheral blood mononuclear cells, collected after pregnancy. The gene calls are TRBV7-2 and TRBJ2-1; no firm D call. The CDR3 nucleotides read TGTGCCAGCAGCTTAAGTGGGTGGAGATTCTTC. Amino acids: CASSLSGWRFF.